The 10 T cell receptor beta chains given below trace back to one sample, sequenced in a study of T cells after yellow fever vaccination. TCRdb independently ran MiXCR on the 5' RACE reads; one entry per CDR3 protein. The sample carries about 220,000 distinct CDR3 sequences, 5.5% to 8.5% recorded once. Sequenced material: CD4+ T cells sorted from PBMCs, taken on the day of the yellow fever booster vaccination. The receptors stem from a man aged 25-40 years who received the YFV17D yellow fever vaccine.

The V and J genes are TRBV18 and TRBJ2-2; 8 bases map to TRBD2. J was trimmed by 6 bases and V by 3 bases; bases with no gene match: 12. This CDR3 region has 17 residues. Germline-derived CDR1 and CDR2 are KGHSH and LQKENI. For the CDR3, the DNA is TGTGCCAGCTCACCGAGACCGGGACTAGGGAGCGCCGGGGAGCTGTTTTTT. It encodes CASSPRPGLGSAGELFF.

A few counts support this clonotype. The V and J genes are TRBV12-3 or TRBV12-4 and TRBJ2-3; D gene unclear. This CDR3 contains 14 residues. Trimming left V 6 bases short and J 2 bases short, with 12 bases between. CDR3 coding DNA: TGTGCCAGCAGCCGGCTCCCCTTCACAGATACGCAGTATTTT. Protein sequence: CASSRLPFTDTQYF.

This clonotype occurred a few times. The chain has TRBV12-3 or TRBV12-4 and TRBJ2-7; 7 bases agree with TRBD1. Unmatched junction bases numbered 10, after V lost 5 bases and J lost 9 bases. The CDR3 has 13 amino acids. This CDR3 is CASSVGTDTMQYF. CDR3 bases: TGTGCCAGCAGTGTCGGGACAGATACCATGCAGTACTTC.

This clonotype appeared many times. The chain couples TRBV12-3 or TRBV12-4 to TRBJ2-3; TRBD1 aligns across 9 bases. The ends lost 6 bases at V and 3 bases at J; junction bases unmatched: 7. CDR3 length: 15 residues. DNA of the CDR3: TGTGCCAGCAGGATACAGGGGGCTGGGACAGATACGCAGTATTTT. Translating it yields CASRIQGAGTDTQYF.

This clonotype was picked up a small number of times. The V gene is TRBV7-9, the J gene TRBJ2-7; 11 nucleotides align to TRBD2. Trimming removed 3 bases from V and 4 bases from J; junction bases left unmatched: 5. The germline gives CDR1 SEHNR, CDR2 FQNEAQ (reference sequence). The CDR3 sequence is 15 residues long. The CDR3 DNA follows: TGTGCCAGCAGCTTCACTCTAGCGGGAGGATACGAGCAGTACTTC. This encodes CASSFTLAGGYEQYF.

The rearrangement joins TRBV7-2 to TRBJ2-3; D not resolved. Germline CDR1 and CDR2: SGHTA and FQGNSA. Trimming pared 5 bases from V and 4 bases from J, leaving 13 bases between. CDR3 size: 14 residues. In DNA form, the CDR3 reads TGTGCCAGCAGCCCAGACTCTCCGCCAGATACGCAGTATTTT. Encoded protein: CASSPDSPPDTQYF.

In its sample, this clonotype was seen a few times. The CDR3, as DNA: TGCGCCAGCAGCTTTACTAGCGGCAACACAGATACGCAGTATTTT. This gives the protein CASSFTSGNTDTQYF. The chain employs TRBV5-1 and TRBJ2-3; 8 bases align to TRBD2. V shed 2 bases, J shed 2 bases, and the junction held 4 bases outside the gene matches. The CDR3 has 15 amino acids. Looked up from germline, CDR1 is SGHRS and CDR2 is YFSETQ.

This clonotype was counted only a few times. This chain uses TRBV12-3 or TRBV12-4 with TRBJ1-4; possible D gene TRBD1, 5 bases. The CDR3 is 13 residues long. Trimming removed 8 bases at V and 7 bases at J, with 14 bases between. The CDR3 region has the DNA TGTGCCAGCTCCCACGGGGGAGGTGAAAAACTGTTTTTT. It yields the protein CASSHGGGEKLFF.

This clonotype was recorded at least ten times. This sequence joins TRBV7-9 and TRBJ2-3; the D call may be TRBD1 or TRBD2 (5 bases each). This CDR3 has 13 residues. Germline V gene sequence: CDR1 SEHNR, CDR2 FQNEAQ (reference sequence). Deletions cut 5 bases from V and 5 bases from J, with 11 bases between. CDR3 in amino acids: CASSLGTGDTQYF. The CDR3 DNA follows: TGTGCCAGCAGCCTTGGGACCGGAGATACGCAGTATTTT.

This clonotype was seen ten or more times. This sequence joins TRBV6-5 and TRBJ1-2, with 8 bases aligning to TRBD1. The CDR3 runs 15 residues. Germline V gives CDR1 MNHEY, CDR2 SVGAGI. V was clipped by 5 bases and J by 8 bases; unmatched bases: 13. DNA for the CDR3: TGTGCCAGCAGTCCCCCCGGTTACAGGGGGAAAGGCTACACCTTC. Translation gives CASSPPGYRGKGYTF.